This TCR beta chain is drawn from a study of blood T cell repertoires in COVID-19. Across the study: There were acute and convalescent COVID-19 samples, and they came from the United States, Italy and Spain.

Assay used: immunoSEQ multiplex PCR; TCRdb lists only in-frame clones, some missing. Here the sample spans some 32,000 clones, 85% to 90% being singletons. This TCR was recovered from a human donor in a cohort sampled during active COVID-19. The sample taken for sequencing was peripheral blood.

DNA of the CDR3: TGTGCCAGCAGCTTTCACCAAACGCCAGGGGGGTGGACCCAGTACTTC. It encodes CASSFHQTPGGWTQYF. V usage is TRBV7-2 and J usage is TRBJ2-5, with a tentative D call TRBD1 (7 bases). Germline V CDR1 and CDR2: SGHTA, FQGNSA. Trimming left V 3 bases short and J 7 bases short, with 21 bases between. The CDR3 is 16 residues long.